Here is one T cell receptor beta chain with its context. The junction differs from germline at one of its ends, possibly a read error. Distinct nucleotide sequences in the sample also encode this CDR3. The data belong to a study of tumour-infiltrating T cells in Burkitt lymphoma. For the study at large: Overall and progression-free survival were predicted by productive clonality.

Measured with immunoSEQ multiplex PCR; TCRdb has only the in-frame clones, and not every one. The sample carries some 7,800 clones, 73% recorded once. Germline values: CDR1 SGDLS, CDR2 YYNGEE. The CDR3 covers 15 residues. This sequence was found in a human donor with diffuse large B-cell lymphoma. Input material: tumor tissue. The V call is TRBV9, the J call TRBJ2-6; maybe TRBD1 (5 bases). CDR3 loop: CASRGSSSGANVLTF. CDR3 sequence (DNA): TGTGCCAGCAGGGGCAGTTCCTCTGGGGCCAACGTCCTGACTTTT.